The clone carrying this T cell receptor beta chain has just a few counts. Its antigen is undetermined. Genomic DNA was the PCR template. Amplification of the beta chain CDR3 used 30 forward and 13 reverse multiplex primers. TCRdb reprocessed the multiplex PCR reads with MiXCR, giving one entry per CDR3 protein. The sample has 280,000 or so distinct CDR3 sequences, 47% seen once. CDR3 size: 14 residues. V lost 5 bases and J 4 bases, leaving 14 bases between the germline ends. Germline lookup yields CDR1 SGHVS and CDR2 FQNEAQ. This record belongs to a study of type 1 and type 2 diabetes patients. Study-wide findings and caveats: A median of one highly-expanded CD4+ clone, covering around 4% of reads, occurred in type 2 diabetes.

The chain couples TRBV7-8 to TRBJ2-5; D could derive from TRBD1 or TRBD2 (5 bases each). This sequence was found in a man in his late teens or twenties with type 2 diabetes. Material for sequencing was peripheral blood mononuclear cells (PBMCs). The CDR3 loop reads CASSLGRGRETQYF. Written as DNA, the CDR3 is TGTGCCAGCAGCCTGGGTCGGGGACGAGAGACCCAGTACTTC.